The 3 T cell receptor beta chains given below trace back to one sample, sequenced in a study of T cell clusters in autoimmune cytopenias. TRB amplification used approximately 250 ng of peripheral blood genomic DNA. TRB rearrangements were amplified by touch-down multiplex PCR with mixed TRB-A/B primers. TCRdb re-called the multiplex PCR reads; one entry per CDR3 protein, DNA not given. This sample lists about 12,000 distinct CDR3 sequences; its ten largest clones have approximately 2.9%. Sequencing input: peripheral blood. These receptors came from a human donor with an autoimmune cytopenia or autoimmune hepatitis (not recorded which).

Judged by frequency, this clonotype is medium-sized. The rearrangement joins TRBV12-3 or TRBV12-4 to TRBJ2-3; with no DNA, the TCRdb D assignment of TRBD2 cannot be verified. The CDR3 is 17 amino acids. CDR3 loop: CASSPGGLGRARDTQYF.

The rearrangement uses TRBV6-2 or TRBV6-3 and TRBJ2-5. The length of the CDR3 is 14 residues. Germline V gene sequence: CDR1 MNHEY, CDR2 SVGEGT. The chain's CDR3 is CASSYSFGLETQYF.

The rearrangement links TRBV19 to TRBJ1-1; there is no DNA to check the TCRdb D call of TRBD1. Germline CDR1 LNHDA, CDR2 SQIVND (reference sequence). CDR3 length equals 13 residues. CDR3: CASSQFGTGTAFF. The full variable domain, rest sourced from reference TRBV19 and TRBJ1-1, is DGGITQSPKYLFRKEGQNVTLSCEQNLNHDAMYWYRQDPGQGLRLIYYSQIVNDFQKGDIAEGYSVSREKKESFPLTVTSAQKNPTAFYLCASSQFGTGTAFFGQGTRLTVV.